This paragraph reports one T cell receptor beta chain. The antigen remains undetermined. This sample was taken from a study of OX40 agonist ivuxolimab in advanced cancers. At the level of the study: Subjects had a mean age of about 65 years, with a range of roughly 20 to 79; around 83% were male. Regarding the study as a whole: Nonresponders included some who also had low normalized T-cell clonal expansion.

TCRdb's copy holds only in-frame clones and misses some; the assay was immunoSEQ multiplex PCR. The table lists roughly 20,000 clones, approximately 86% of them singletons. Patients were ruled out by autoimmune disease history or systemic immunosuppression. Trimming removed 3 bases at V and 0 bases at J, with 8 bases between. Germline V CDR1 and CDR2: MNHEY, SMNVEV (reference sequence). The CDR3 totals 14 residues. This chain joins TRBV27 and TRBJ1-1, with D hard to call. The receptor was derived from an adult with an advanced solid tumor such as melanoma, head and neck, liver or kidney cancer. The material sequenced was CD4+ or CD8+ T cells sorted from blood, taken in a trial of the OX40 agonist ivuxolimab. CDR3: CASSLGAVNTEAFF. The CDR3 DNA reads as TGTGCCAGCAGTTTGGGCGCCGTGAACACTGAAGCTTTCTTT.